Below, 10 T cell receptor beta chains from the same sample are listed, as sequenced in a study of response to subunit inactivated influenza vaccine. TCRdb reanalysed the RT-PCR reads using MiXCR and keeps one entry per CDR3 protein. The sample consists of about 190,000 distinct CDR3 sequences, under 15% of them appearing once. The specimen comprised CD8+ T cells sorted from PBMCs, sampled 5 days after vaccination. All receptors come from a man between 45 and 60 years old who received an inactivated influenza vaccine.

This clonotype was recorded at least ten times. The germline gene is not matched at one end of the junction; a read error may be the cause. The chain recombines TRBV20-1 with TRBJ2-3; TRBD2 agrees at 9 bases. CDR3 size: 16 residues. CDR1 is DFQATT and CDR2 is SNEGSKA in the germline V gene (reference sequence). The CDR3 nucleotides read TGCAGTGCTAGAGGGGCGACTAGCGGACGCACAGATCCGCAGTATTTT. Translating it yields CSARGATSGRTDPQYF.

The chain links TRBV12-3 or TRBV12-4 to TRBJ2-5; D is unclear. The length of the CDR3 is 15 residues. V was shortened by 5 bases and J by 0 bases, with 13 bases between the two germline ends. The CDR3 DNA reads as TGTGCCAGCAGTCCCACGAGAAGAAACCAAGAGACCCAGTACTTC. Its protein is CASSPTRRNQETQYF.

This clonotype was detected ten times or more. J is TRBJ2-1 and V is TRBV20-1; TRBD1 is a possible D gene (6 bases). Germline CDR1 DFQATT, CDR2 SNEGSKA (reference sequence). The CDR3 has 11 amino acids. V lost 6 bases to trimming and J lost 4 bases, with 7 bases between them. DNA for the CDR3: TGCAGTGCGGACAGTTACAATGAGCAGTTCTTC. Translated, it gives CSADSYNEQFF.

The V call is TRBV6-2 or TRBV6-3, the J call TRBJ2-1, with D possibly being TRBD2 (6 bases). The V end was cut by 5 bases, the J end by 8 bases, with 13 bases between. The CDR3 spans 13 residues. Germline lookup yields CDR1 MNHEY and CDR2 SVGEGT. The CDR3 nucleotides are TGTGCCAGCAGTCCCCAGGGAGGTTATGAGCAGTTCTTC. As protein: CASSPQGGYEQFF.

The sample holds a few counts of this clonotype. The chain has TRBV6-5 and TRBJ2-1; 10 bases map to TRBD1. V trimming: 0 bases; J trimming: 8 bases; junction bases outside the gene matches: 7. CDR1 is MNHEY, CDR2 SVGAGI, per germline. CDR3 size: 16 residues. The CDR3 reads CASSYSNPGQGYEQFF. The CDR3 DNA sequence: TGTGCCAGCAGTTACTCGAACCCGGGACAGGGGTATGAGCAGTTCTTC.

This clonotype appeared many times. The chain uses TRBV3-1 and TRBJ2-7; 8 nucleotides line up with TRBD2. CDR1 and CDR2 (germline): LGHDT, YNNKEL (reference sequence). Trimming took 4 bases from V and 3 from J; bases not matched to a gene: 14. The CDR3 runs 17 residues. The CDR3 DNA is TGTGCCAGCAGCCTGTCGGGAACGGGACTAGGGAGCTACGAGCAGTACTTC. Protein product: CASSLSGTGLGSYEQYF.

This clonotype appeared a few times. CDR3 DNA: TGTGCCAGCAGTTACTCGGCTAGCGGCAGCTCCTACAATGAGCAGTTCTTC. It translates to CASSYSASGSSYNEQFF. The rearrangement links TRBV6-2 or TRBV6-3 to TRBJ2-1; 7 bases agree with TRBD2. Germline CDR1 MNHEY, CDR2 SVGEGT. The V gene end was trimmed by 0 bases and the J gene end by 0 bases; junction bases not matched to a gene: 5. The CDR3 totals 17 residues.

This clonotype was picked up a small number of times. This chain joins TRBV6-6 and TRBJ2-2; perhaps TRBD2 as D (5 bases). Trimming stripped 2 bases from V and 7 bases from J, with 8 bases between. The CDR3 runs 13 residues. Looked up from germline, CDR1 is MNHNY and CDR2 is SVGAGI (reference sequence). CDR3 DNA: TGTGCCAGCAGTTACGGAGGTTTCGGGGAGCTGTTTTTT. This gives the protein CASSYGGFGELFF.

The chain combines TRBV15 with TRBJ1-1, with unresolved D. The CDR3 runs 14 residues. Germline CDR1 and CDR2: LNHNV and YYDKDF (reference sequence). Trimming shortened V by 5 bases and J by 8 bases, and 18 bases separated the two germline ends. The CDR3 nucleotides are TGTGCCACCAGCTGGTACGGGAGCTCGATCGAAGCTTTCTTT. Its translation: CATSWYGSSIEAFF. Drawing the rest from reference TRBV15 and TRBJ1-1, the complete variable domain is DAMVIQNPRYQVTQFGKPVTLSCSQTLNHNVMYWYQQKSSQAPKLLFHYYDKDFNNEADTPDNFQSRRPNTSFCFLDIRSPGLGDTAMYLCATSWYGSSIEAFFGQGTRLTVV.

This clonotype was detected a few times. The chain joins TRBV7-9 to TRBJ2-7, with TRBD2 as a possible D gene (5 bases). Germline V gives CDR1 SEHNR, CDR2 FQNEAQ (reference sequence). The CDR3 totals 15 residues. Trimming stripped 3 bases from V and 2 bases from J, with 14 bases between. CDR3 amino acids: CASSFRNRGAYEQYF. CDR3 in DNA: TGTGCCAGCAGCTTCAGAAACCGGGGAGCCTACGAGCAGTACTTC.